A single sample is the source of the 2 T cell receptor beta chains below, sequenced in a study of blood T cells in healthy people across ages. A J-beta primer mix and a sample-barcoded 5' primer were used in a second PCR of roughly 6 to 11 cycles. TCRdb reprocessed the 5' RACE reads via MiXCR and lists one record per CDR3 protein. The sample carries some 290,000 distinct CDR3 sequences, 25% to 30% recorded once. Sequenced material: blood. The origin of the receptors is a woman aged 65 to 85 in good health.

There are a few counts of this clonotype. The rearrangement links TRBV12-5 to TRBJ1-1; D is unclear. The CDR3 length is 14 residues. Trimming removed 7 bases from V and 1 base from J, with 13 bases in between. The germline CDR1 and CDR2 sequences are LGHNT and FRNRAP. The CDR3: CASATMPSNTEAFF. The CDR3 nucleotides are TGTGCTAGTGCTACGATGCCATCGAACACTGAAGCTTTCTTT. Looking up the rest from reference TRBV12-5 and TRBJ1-1 gives the full variable domain: DARVTQTPRHKVTEMGQEVTMRCQPILGHNTVFWYRQTMMQGLELLAYFRNRAPLDDSGMPKDRFSAEMPDATLATLKIQPSEPRDSAVYFCASATMPSNTEAFFGQGTRLTVV.

This clonotype was found a few times. The chain recombines TRBV11-2 with TRBJ2-5; 9 bases align to TRBD2. The CDR3 is 15 residues long. Germline loops: CDR1 SGHAT, CDR2 FQNNGV. After removal of 1 base from V and 4 bases from J, the junction contained 4 bases not matched to a gene. CDR3 protein: CASSLVAGGGETQYF. The CDR3 region has the DNA TGTGCCAGCAGCTTAGTGGCGGGAGGGGGAGAGACCCAGTACTTC.